This T cell receptor beta chain is drawn from a study of T cell changes during pregnancy in multiple sclerosis. Clones were sequenced by immunoSEQ multiplex PCR, and TCRdb holds only the in-frame ones, with some missing. Of approximately 60,000 clones listed, roughly 94% are singletons. Looked up from germline, CDR1 is LNHDA and CDR2 is SQIVND (reference sequence). V lost 6 bases and J lost 6, with 16 bases in between. The CDR3 is made up of 14 amino acids. This chain connects TRBV19 to TRBJ2-3; D perhaps matches TRBD2 (6 bases). The sequencing used CD8+ T cells from peripheral blood mononuclear cells, collected in the third trimester of pregnancy. This receptor was obtained from a female donor with multiple sclerosis, enrolled in a pregnancy study. In DNA, the CDR3 is TGTGCCAGTAGAATCCGAGGAGGGGTCGATACGCAGTATTTT. Residues: CASRIRGGVDTQYF.